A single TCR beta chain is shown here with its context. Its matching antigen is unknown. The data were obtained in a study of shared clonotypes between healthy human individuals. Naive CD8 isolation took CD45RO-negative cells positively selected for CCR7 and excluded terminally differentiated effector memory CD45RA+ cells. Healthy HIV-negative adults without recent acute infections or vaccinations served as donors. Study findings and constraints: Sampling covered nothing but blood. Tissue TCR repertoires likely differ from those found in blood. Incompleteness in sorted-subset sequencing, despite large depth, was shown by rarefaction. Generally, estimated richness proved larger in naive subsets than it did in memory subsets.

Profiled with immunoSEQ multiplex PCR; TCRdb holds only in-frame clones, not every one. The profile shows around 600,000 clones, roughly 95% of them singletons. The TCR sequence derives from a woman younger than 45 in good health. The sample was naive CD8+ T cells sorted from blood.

The CDR3: CASKLISRTSTDTQYF. The CDR3 DNA reads as TGTGCCAGCAAGTTGATCAGCAGGACTAGCACAGATACGCAGTATTTT. This chain connects TRBV28 to TRBJ2-3, with a weak D call TRBD2 (5 bases). This CDR3 spans 16 amino acids. Per germline, CDR1 MDHEN and CDR2 SYDVKM. The ends were cut back, 7 bases at V and 0 bases at J, with 17 bases in the middle.